This T cell receptor beta chain was sequenced during a study of T cells after yellow fever vaccination. TCRdb reprocessed the 5' RACE reads with MiXCR, giving one entry per CDR3 protein. The sample has roughly 30,000 distinct CDR3 sequences, more than 9% seen once; the top ten hold approximately 12%. V lost 1 base and J lost 4; bases outside the gene matches: 8. From germline, CDR1 is MGHRA and CDR2 YSYEKL. The length of the CDR3 is 17 residues. General study points: Repertoires sorted by FACS could include abundant clonotypes that are contaminants from the bulk population. The study found a weaker secondary response that peaked faster, day 5 versus 15. Sorting of memory subsets on day 0 yielded almost no detectable vaccine-responding clonotypes.

This clonotype occurred many times. This clonotype originated in a man aged 18 to 30 who received the YFV17D yellow fever vaccine. Sequencing was performed on PBMCs, either bulk or a sorted T-cell subset (CD4+, CD8+, memory, or dextramer-sorted; not recorded which), taken around 15 days after the first yellow fever vaccination. The chain carries TRBV4-1 and TRBJ2-1; 9 nucleotides match TRBD1. This CDR3 reads CASSQVVGTGIYNEQFF. In nucleotides, the CDR3 is TGCGCCAGCAGCCAAGTAGTGGGGACAGGGATATACAATGAGCAGTTCTTC.